The T cell receptor (beta chain) described here comes from a study of CD4 T cells in relation to SARS-CoV-2 and coronaviruses. Study-wide results and caveats: About 65% of donors had memory CD4+ clonotypes crossrecognizing SARS-CoV-2 and common cold coronavirus spike.

Concerning this clone: What it binds is unknown.

This CDR3 has 12 amino acids. Trimming took 4 bases from V and 13 from J, leaving 16 bases between them. Germline values: CDR1 SEHNR, CDR2 FQNEAQ (reference sequence). The repertoire was sequenced with immunoSEQ multiplex PCR; TCRdb's copy has only in-frame clones and lacks some. The profile shows tens of thousands of clones, around three quarters of them singletons. The clonotype comes from an adult with COVID-19. The V and J genes are TRBV7-9 and TRBJ2-5, with D tentatively TRBD2 (7 bases). Sequencing was done on a sample of memory CD4+ T cells from PBMCs, cultured in vitro. The CDR3 nucleotides read TGTGCCAGCAGCTGGTCAGGGGAGGGTCTGTACTTC. Amino acid sequence: CASSWSGEGLYF.